Listed below are T cell receptor beta chains from one sample, sequenced in a study of T cell changes during pregnancy in multiple sclerosis. Sequenced by immunoSEQ multiplex PCR; TCRdb stores in-frame clones only, minus some. This table holds tens of thousands of clones, around 89% found once. The sample was CD8+ T cells from peripheral blood mononuclear cells, taken in the first trimester of pregnancy. The receptors shown here come from a female donor with multiple sclerosis, enrolled in a pregnancy study. Both conserved end residues are part of each CDR3. D genes are given only for firm matches. Clone size is stated in some rows and not others, as once, few, many or a class when expanded.

CASSPPREGTDTQYF TGTGCCAGCTCACCTCCGCGGGAGGGCACAGATACGCAGTATTTT . TRBJ2-3 TRBD2 15 TRBV18
CASSEPTGETNEKLFF TGTGCCAGCAGTGAACCTACAGGGGAAACTAATGAAAAACTGTTTTTT . TRBJ1-4 TRBD1 16 TRBV2
CSVAVGQGANTGELFF TGCAGCGTCGCGGTCGGACAGGGGGCTAACACCGGGGAGCTGTTTTTT few TRBJ2-2 TRBD1 16 TRBV29-1
CASSLLSLAQTGELFF TGTGCCAGCAGTTTATTAAGTCTAGCGCAGACCGGGGAGCTGTTTTTT . TRBJ2-2 . 16 TRBV27
CATSRVNLAKNIQYF TGTGCCACCAGCAGAGTCAACTTAGCCAAAAACATTCAGTACTTC . TRBJ2-4 . 15 TRBV15
CATSRDTGGIGYTF TGTGCCACCAGCAGAGATACGGGAGGAATTGGCTACACCTTC . TRBJ1-2 . 14 TRBV15
CAISEAGGSYNEQFF TGTGCCATCAGTGAGGCGGGAGGCTCCTACAATGAGCAGTTCTTC once TRBJ2-1 TRBD2 15 TRBV10-3
CASSVITGGEQYF TGTGCCAGCAGCGTCATTACAGGGGGTGAGCAGTACTTC . TRBJ2-7 TRBD1 13 TRBV9
CASSILGGTEAFF TGTGCCAGTAGTATACTCGGGGGCACTGAAGCTTTCTTT . TRBJ1-1 . 13 TRBV19
CASSQRRLTAYEQYF TGCGCCAGCAGCCAAAGACGGCTGACTGCCTACGAGCAGTACTTC . TRBJ2-7 . 15 TRBV4-3
CASSEGVAGAYEQYF TGTGCCAGCAGTGAGGGTGTAGCGGGAGCCTACGAGCAGTACTTC . TRBJ2-7 TRBD2 15 TRBV6-1
CASSQGQFTEAFF TGTGCCAGCAGCCAGGGGCAGTTCACTGAAGCTTTCTTT . TRBJ1-1 . 13 TRBV13
CASSDGGLAGDTGELFF TGTGCCAGCAGTGACGGTGGGCTAGCGGGAGACACCGGGGAGCTGTTTTTT . TRBJ2-2 TRBD2 17 TRBV6-4
CASSLRTSGNTGELFF TGTGCCAGCAGCTTAAGGACTAGCGGGAATACCGGGGAGCTGTTTTTT . TRBJ2-2 TRBD2 16 TRBV7-9
CASSSIAGEQYF TGTGCCAGCAGTTCGATAGCGGGGGAGCAGTACTTC . TRBJ2-7 TRBD2 12 TRBV27
CASSPGGATYEQYF TGTGCCAGCAGCCCGGGGGGAGCTACCTACGAGCAGTACTTC . TRBJ2-7 TRBD2 14 TRBV7-9
CASSQGYLQTGDTEAFF TGCGCCAGCAGCCAAGGATACCTACAAACAGGGGACACTGAAGCTTTCTTT . TRBJ1-1 TRBD1 17 TRBV4-3
CASWVLPGDTQYF TGTGCCAGCTGGGTACTACCCGGAGATACGCAGTATTTT . TRBJ2-3 . 13 TRBV27
CASSPSRGPPNEKLFF TGTGCCAGCAGTCCGAGTAGGGGTCCGCCTAATGAAAAACTGTTTTTT . TRBJ1-4 . 16 TRBV21-1
CAIPIASGSTDTQYF TGTGCCATCCCAATCGCTAGCGGAAGCACAGATACGCAGTATTTT . TRBJ2-3 TRBD2 15 TRBV2
CASIEDRVVRSNQPQHF TGTGCCAGCATAGAGGACAGGGTTGTCCGGAGCAATCAGCCCCAGCATTTT . TRBJ1-5 TRBD1 17 TRBV7-3
CSVLGQGIYEQYF TGCAGCGTTTTGGGACAGGGGATATACGAGCAGTACTTC . TRBJ2-7 TRBD1 13 TRBV29-1
CASAGWRSTDTQYF TGTGCCAGCGCTGGGTGGCGGAGCACAGATACGCAGTATTTT . TRBJ2-3 . 14 TRBV5-6
CASSEAPGGQGANQPQHF TGTGCCAGCAGTGAAGCGCCGGGTGGACAGGGGGCGAATCAGCCCCAGCATTTT once TRBJ1-5 TRBD1 18 TRBV6-1
CASSSTGINSNQPQHF TGTGCCAGCAGTTCGACAGGAATCAATAGCAATCAGCCCCAGCATTTT . TRBJ1-5 . 16 TRBV28
CASSEETDRGFMAQYF TGTGCCAGCAGTGAAGAGACGGACAGGGGCTTCATGGCCCAGTACTTC medium-sized TRBJ2-5 TRBD1 16 TRBV6-1
CASSFGSPPSYEQYF TGTGCCAGCAGCTTTGGGAGCCCCCCCTCCTACGAGCAGTACTTC . TRBJ2-7 . 15 TRBV7-2
CAISESIAGVGETQYF TGTGCCATCAGTGAGTCGATAGCGGGAGTTGGGGAGACCCAGTACTTC . TRBJ2-5 TRBD2 16 TRBV10-3
CASSLLPGSYEQYF TGTGCCAGCAGCTTGTTACCAGGTTCCTACGAGCAGTACTTC . TRBJ2-7 . 14 TRBV5-5
CASSVLTGDNEQFF TGTGCCAGCAGCGTTTTGACAGGGGACAATGAGCAGTTCTTC . TRBJ2-1 TRBD1 14 TRBV9
CASSMTAGNGYTF TGTGCCAGTAGTATGACGGCAGGGAATGGCTACACCTTC . TRBJ1-2 . 13 TRBV19
CASHPLSGPSRTGELFF TGTGCCAGCCATCCCCTTTCTGGCCCGTCGAGGACCGGGGAGCTGTTTTTT few TRBJ2-2 . 17 TRBV18
CASSLAADSYNEQFF TGTGCCAGCAGCTTAGCGGCGGACTCCTACAATGAGCAGTTCTTC large TRBJ2-1 . 15 TRBV7-9
CASSVAGGRNEQFF TGTGCCAGCAGCGTAGCGGGAGGGCGCAATGAGCAGTTCTTC . TRBJ2-1 TRBD2 14 TRBV9
CASSVTGDNTGELFF TGCGCCAGCAGTGTGACAGGGGACAACACCGGGGAGCTGTTTTTT . TRBJ2-2 TRBD1 15 TRBV4-3
CASSSGRGAYEQYF TGCGCCAGCAGCTCCGGGAGGGGCGCCTACGAGCAGTACTTC . TRBJ2-7 TRBD2 14 TRBV5-1
CASSFRGRWNEQFF TGTGCCAGCAGCTTCCGCGGGAGGTGGAATGAGCAGTTCTTC . TRBJ2-1 TRBD2 14 TRBV14
CASSFRQLTIYYGYTF TGTGCCAGCAGTTTTCGACAGCTTACAATTTACTATGGCTACACCTTC . TRBJ1-2 . 16 TRBV28
CASSLISAGPPNTGELFF TGTGCCAGCAGCCTCATTTCAGCGGGCCCTCCCAACACCGGGGAGCTGTTTTTT . TRBJ2-2 . 18 TRBV5-6
CASSRDSNTGELFF TGTGCCAGCAGCAGGGACAGCAACACCGGGGAGCTGTTTTTT . TRBJ2-2 TRBD1 14 TRBV5-6
CASSFSGTGGEKLFF TGTGCCAGCAGCTTTTCTGGGACAGGTGGTGAAAAACTGTTTTTT . TRBJ1-4 TRBD1 15 TRBV5-5